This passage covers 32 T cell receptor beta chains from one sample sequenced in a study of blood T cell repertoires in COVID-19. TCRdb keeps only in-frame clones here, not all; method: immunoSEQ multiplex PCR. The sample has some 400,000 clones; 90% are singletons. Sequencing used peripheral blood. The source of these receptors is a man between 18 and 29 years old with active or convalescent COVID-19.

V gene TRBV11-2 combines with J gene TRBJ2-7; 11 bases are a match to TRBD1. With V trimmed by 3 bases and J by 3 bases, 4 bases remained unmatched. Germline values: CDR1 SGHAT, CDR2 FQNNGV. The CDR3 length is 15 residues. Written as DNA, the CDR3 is TGTGCCAGCAGCTTCCCCGGGACAGGGGGCTACGAGCAGTACTTC. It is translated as CASSFPGTGGYEQYF.

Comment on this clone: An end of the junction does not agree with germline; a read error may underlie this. The DNA for the CDR3 is TGCAGCGTTGAAGGGGACAGGCCTGGGGCCAACGTGCTGACTTTC. This sequence encodes CSVEGDRPGANVLTF. The V call is TRBV29-1, the J call TRBJ2-6; 8 nucleotides agree with TRBD1. Germline values: CDR1 SQVTM, CDR2 ANQGSEA. The length of the CDR3 is 15 residues.

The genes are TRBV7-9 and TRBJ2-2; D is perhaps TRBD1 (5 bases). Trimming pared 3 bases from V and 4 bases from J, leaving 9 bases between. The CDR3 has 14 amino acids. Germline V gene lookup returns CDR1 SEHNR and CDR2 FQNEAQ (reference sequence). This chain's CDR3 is CASSFQGGTGELFF. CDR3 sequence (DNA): TGTGCCAGCAGCTTTCAGGGCGGCACCGGGGAGCTGTTTTTT.

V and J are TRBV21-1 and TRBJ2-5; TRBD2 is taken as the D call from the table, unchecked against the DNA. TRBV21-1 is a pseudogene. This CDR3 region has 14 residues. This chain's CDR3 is CASSGRDKQETQYF. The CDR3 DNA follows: TGTGCCAGCAGCGGGAGGGACAAACAAGAGACCCAGTACTTC.

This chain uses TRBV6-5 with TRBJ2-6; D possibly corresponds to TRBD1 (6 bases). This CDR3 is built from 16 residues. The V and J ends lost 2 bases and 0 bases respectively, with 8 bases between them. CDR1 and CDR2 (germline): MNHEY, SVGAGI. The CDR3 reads CASSYPRGSGANVLTF. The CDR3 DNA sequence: TGTGCCAGCAGTTACCCCAGGGGCTCTGGGGCCAACGTCCTGACTTTC.

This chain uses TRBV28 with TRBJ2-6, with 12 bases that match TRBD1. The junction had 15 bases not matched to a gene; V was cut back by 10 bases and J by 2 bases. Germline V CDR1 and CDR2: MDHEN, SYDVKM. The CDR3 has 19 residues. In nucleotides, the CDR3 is TGTGCCACCGAAACCGGGACAGGGGGCGCAATCCCTGGGGCCAACGTCCTGACTTTC. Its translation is CATETGTGGAIPGANVLTF.

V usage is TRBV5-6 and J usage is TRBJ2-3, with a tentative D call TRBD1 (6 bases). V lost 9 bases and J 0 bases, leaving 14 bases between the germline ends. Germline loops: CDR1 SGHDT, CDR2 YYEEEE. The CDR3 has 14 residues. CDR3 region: CATWDTSSTDTQYF. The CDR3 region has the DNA TGTGCCACTTGGGACACGTCTAGCACAGATACGCAGTATTTT.

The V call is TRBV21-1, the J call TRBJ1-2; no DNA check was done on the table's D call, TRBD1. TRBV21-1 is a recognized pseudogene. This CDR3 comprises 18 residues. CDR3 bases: TGTGCCAGCAGCAAAGGGCCATTGTCTGACAGGGGGCGAAATGGCTACACCTTC. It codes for CASSKGPLSDRGRNGYTF.

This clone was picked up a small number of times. The CDR3 region has the DNA TGTGCCAGCAGTTCCCCGGGACAGGGACGAATCTCCCAGCATTTT. Translated, it gives CASSSPGQGRISQHF. The chain carries TRBV28 and TRBJ1-5, with 9 bases fitting TRBD1. The CDR3 contains 15 residues. V dropped 4 bases and J dropped 11; count of bases not matched to a gene: 12. Germline CDR1 is MDHEN and CDR2 is SYDVKM.

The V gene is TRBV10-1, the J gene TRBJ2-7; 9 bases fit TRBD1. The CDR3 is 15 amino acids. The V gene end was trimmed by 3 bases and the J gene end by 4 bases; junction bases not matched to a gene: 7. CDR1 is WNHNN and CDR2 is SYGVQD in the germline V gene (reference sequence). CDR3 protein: CASSEQQGARYEQYF. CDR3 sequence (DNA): TGCGCCAGCAGTGAACAACAGGGGGCGCGGTACGAGCAGTACTTC.

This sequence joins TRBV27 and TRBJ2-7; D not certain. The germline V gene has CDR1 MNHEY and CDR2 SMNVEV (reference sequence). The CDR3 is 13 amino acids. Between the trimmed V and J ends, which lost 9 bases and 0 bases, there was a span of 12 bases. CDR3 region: CASSVSGSYEQYF. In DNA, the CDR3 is TGTGCCAGTTCGGTCTCCGGCTCCTACGAGCAGTACTTC.

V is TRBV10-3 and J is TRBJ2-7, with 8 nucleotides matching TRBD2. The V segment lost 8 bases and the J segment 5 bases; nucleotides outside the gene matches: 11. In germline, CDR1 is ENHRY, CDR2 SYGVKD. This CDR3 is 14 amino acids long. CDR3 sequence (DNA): TGTGCCATCCGGGAGGGACTGGGGTCTCACGAGCAGTACTTC. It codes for CAIREGLGSHEQYF.

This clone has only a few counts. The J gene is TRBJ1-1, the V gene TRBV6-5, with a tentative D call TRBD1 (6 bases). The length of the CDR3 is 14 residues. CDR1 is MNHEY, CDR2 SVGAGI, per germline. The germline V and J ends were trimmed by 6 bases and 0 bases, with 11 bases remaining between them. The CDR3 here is CASRPTGMNTEAFF. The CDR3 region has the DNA TGTGCCAGCAGGCCAACAGGGATGAACACTGAAGCTTTCTTT.

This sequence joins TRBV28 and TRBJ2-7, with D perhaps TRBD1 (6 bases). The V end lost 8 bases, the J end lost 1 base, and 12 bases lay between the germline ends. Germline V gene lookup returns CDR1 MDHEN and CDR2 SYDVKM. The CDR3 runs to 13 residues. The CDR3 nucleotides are TGTGCCAGCGGACAGAGTCCTTCCTACGAGCAGTACTTC. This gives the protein CASGQSPSYEQYF.

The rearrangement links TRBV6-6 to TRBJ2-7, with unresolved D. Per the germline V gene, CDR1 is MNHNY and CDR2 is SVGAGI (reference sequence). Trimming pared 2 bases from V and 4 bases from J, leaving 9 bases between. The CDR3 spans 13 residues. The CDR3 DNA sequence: TGTGCCAGCAGTTACCTACAGAAATACGAGCAGTACTTC. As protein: CASSYLQKYEQYF.

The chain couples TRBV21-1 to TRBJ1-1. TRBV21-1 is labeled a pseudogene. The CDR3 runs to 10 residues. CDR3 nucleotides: TGTGCCAGCAGCAACTTATCGCGGCGCTTT. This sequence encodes CASSNLSRRF.

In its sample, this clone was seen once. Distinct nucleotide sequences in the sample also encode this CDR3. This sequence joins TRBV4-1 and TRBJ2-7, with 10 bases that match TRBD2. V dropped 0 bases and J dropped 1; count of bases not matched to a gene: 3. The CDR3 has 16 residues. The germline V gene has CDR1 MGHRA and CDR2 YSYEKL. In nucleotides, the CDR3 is TGCGCCAGCAGCCAAGATCGGACTAGCGGATCCTACGAGCAGTACTTC. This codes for CASSQDRTSGSYEQYF.

The CDR3 loop reads CASPTGYRYF. As DNA, the CDR3 is TGTGCCAGCCCGACAGGGTATCGGTACTTC. The chain joins TRBV18 to TRBJ2-7; TRBD1 aligns across 7 bases. V lost 8 bases and J lost 12; bases outside the gene matches: 7. This CDR3 has 10 residues. Germline CDR1 is KGHSH and CDR2 is LQKENI.

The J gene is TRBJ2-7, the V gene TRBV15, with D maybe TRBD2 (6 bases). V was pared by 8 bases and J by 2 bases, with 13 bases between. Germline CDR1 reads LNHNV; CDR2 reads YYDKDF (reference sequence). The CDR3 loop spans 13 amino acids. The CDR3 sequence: CATSDAGPYEQYF. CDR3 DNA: TGTGCCACCTCGGATGCGGGGCCCTACGAGCAGTACTTC.

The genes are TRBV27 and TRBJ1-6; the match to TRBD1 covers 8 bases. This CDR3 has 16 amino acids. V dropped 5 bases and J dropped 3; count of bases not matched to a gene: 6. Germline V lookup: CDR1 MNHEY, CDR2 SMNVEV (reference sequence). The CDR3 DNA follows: TGTGCCAGCAGTATAGACAGGGGTGGCTATAATTCACCCCTCCACTTT. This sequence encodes CASSIDRGGYNSPLHF.

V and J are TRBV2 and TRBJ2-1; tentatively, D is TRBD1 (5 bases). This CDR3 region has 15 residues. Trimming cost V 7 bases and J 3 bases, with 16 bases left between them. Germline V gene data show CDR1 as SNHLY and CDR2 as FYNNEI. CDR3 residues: CASNFRRDVYNEQFF. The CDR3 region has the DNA TGTGCCAGCAATTTTCGCAGGGATGTCTACAATGAGCAGTTCTTC.

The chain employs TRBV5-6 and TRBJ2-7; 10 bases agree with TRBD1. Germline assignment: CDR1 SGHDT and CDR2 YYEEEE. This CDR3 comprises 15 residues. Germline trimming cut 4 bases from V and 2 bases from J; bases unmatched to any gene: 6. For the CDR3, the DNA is TGTGCCAGCAGCGTTCCGGGACAGGGGACCTACGAGCAGTACTTC. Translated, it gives CASSVPGQGTYEQYF.

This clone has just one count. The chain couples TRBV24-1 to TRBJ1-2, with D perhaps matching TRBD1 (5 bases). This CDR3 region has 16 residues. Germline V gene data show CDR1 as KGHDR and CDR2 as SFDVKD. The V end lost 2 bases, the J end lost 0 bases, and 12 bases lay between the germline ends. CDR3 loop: CATSDSNYRTNYGYTF. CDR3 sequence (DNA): TGTGCCACCAGTGATTCAAACTACAGGACTAACTATGGCTACACCTTC.

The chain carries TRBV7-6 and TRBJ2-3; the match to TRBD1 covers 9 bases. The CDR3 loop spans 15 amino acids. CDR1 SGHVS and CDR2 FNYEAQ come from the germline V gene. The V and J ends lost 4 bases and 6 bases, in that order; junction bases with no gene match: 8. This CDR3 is CASSSLGQGQDTQYF. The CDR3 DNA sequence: TGTGCCAGCAGCTCCTTAGGACAGGGGCAGGATACGCAGTATTTT.

CDR3 residues: CASVFLASYNEQFF. CDR3 coding DNA: TGTGCCAGCGTCTTTCTAGCTTCCTACAATGAGCAGTTCTTC. The chain joins TRBV2 to TRBJ2-1; tentatively, D is TRBD2 (5 bases). This CDR3 has 14 amino acids. Germline CDR1 SNHLY, CDR2 FYNNEI. Trimming pared 8 bases from V and 1 base from J, leaving 12 bases between. The entire variable domain, with the rest obtained from reference TRBV2 and TRBJ2-1, is as follows: EPEVTQTPSHQVTQMGQEVILRCVPISNHLYFYWYRQILGQKVEFLVSFYNNEISEKSEIFDDQFSVERPDGSNFTLKIRSTKLEDSAMYFCASVFLASYNEQFFGPGTRLTVL.

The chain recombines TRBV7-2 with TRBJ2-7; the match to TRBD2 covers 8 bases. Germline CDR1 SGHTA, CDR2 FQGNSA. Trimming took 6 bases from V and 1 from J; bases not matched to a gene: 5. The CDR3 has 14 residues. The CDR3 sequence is CASSIGGASYEQYF. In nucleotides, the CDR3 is TGTGCCAGCAGTATCGGGGGGGCTTCCTACGAGCAGTACTTC.

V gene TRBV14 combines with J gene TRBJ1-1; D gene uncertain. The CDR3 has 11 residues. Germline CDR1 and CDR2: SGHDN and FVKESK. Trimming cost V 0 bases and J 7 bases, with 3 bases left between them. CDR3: CASSQDREAFF. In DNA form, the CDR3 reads TGTGCCAGCAGCCAAGATCGTGAAGCTTTCTTT.

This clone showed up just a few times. The CDR3 reads CASSLGNMGGADSPLHF. The CDR3 DNA sequence: TGTGCCAGCAGCTTGGGTAACATGGGGGGGGCCGATTCACCCCTCCACTTT. The chain combines TRBV7-9 with TRBJ1-6; weak D call: TRBD1 (6 bases). V shed 3 bases and J shed 8 bases, with 20 bases lying between them. This CDR3 has 17 residues. Germline values: CDR1 SEHNR, CDR2 FQNEAQ (reference sequence).

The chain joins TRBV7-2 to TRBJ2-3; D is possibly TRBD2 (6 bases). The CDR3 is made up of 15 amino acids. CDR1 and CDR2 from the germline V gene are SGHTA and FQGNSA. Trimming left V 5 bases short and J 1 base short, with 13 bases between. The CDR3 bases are TGTGCCAGCAGCATTTCGGGACTCCGCACAGATACGCAGTATTTT. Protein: CASSISGLRTDTQYF. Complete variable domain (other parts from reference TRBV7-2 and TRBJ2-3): GAGVSQSPSNKVTEKGKDVELRCDPISGHTALYWYRQSLGQGLEFLIYFQGNSAPDKSGLPSDRFSAERTGGSVSTLTIQRTQQEDSAVYLCASSISGLRTDTQYFGPGTRLTVL.

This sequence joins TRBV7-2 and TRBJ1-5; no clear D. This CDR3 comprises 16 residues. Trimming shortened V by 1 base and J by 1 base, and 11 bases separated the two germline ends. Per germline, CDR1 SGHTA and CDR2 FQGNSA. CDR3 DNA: TGTGCCAGCAGCTTAGACGGCAGAGCGAGCAATCAGCCCCAGCATTTT. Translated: CASSLDGRASNQPQHF. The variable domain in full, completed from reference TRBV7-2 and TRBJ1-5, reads GAGVSQSPSNKVTEKGKDVELRCDPISGHTALYWYRQSLGQGLEFLIYFQGNSAPDKSGLPSDRFSAERTGGSVSTLTIQRTQQEDSAVYLCASSLDGRASNQPQHFGDGTRLSIL.

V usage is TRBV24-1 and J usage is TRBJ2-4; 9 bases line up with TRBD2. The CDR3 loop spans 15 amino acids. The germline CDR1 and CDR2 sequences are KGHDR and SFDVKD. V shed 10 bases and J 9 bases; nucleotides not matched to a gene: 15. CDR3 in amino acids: CATDACGRALSIQYF. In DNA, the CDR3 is TGTGCCACAGACGCGTGCGGGAGGGCCTTAAGCATTCAGTACTTC.

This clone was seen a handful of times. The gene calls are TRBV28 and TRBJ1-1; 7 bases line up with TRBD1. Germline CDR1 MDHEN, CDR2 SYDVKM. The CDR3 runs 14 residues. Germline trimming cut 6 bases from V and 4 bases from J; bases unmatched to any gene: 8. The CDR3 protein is CASRQQGYGTEAFF. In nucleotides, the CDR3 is TGTGCCAGCAGGCAACAGGGGTATGGCACTGAAGCTTTCTTT.